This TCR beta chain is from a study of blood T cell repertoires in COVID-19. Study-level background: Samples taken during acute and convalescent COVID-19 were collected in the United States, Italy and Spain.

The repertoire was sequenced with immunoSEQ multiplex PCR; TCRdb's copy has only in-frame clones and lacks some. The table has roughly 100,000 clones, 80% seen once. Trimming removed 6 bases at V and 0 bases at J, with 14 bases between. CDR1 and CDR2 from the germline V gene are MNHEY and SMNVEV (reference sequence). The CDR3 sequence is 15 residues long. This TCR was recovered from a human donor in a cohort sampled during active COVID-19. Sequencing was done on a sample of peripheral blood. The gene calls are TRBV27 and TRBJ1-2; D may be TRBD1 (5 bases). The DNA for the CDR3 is TGTGCCAGCAGCGCGGACGGGGGAGCTAACTATGGCTACACCTTC. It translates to CASSADGGANYGYTF.